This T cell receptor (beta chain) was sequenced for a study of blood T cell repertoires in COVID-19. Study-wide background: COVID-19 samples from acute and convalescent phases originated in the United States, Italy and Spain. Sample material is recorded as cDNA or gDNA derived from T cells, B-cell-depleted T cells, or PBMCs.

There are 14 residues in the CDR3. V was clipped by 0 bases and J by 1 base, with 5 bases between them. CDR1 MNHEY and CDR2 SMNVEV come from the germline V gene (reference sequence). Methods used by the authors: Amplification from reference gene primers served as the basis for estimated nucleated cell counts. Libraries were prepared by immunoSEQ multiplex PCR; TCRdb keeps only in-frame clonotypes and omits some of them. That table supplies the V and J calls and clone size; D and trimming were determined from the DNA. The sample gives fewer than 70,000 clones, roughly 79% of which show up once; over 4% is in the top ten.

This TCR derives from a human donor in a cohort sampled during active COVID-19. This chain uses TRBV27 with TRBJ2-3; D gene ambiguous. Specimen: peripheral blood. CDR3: CASSLSAGTDTQYF. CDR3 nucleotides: TGTGCCAGCAGTTTATCGGCCGGCACAGATACGCAGTATTTT.